Below, one T cell receptor beta chain is given with its context. The CDR3 length is 11 residues. Germline V gene data show CDR1 as SQVTM and CDR2 as ANQGSEA. For each CDR3 protein, TCRdb gives one entry from its re-call of the 5' RACE reads, without DNA. This repertoire includes 440,000 or so distinct CDR3 sequences. The data stem from a study of monozygotic twins with inflammatory bowel disease. V gene TRBV29-1 combines with J gene TRBJ1-1; there is no DNA to check the TCRdb D call of TRBD1. The sequencing input was blood. The receptor's source is a human donor with ulcerative colitis or Crohn's disease, or a healthy co-twin of an affected twin (not recorded which). The CDR3 reads CSVVEGGHWIF. The full variable domain, in which reference TRBV29-1 and TRBJ1-1 provide the parts outside the CDR3, is SAVISQKPSRDICQRGTSLTIQCQVDSQVTMMFWYRQQPGQSLTLIATANQGSEATYESGFVIDKFPISRPNLTFSTLTVSNMSPEDSSIYLCSVVEGGHWIFGQGTRLTVV.